The 24 T cell receptor beta chains given below trace back to one sample, sequenced in a study of technical replicates of blood from four donors. Profiling relied on immunoSEQ multiplex PCR, and the TCRdb table lists in-frame clones only, not all of them. The profile shows 65,000 to 75,000 clones, around 85% of them singletons. The sequenced sample was PBMCs. Receptor source: a human donor in good health. Some clones in this sample may be carry-over from other donors' samples.

The V call is TRBV7-2, the J call TRBJ1-5; D is possibly TRBD1 (6 bases). CDR3 length: 16 residues. Germline V gene sequence: CDR1 SGHTA, CDR2 FQGNSA. The germline V and J ends were trimmed by 4 bases and 7 bases, with 20 bases remaining between them. CDR3 amino acids: CASSWGIRGSGQPQHF. CDR3 coding DNA: TGTGCCAGCAGCTGGGGGATCAGGGGATCAGGACAGCCCCAGCATTTT.

In this sample, this clone is medium-sized. CDR3 residues: CSVETGVLYGYTF. The CDR3 DNA sequence: TGCAGCGTTGAGACAGGGGTCCTCTATGGCTACACCTTC. The chain combines TRBV29-1 with TRBJ1-2; 8 bases align to TRBD1. In germline, CDR1 is SQVTM, CDR2 ANQGSEA. The CDR3 has 13 amino acids. V gave up 3 bases and J gave up 4 bases; unmatched junction bases: 4.

Only a few counts were recorded for this clone. The chain links TRBV19 to TRBJ1-1; 10 bases agree with TRBD1. Unmatched junction bases numbered 2, after V lost 4 bases and J lost 3 bases. Germline loops: CDR1 LNHDA, CDR2 SQIVND (reference sequence). The CDR3 extends over 14 amino acids. Here the CDR3 DNA reads TGTGCCAGTAGTAGGGACAGGGGTTACACTGAAGCTTTCTTT. Its translation is CASSRDRGYTEAFF. The variable domain in full, with the rest retrieved from reference TRBV19 and TRBJ1-1, is DGGITQSPKYLFRKEGQNVTLSCEQNLNHDAMYWYRQDPGQGLRLIYYSQIVNDFQKGDIAEGYSVSREKKESFPLTVTSAQKNPTAFYLCASSRDRGYTEAFFGQGTRLTVV.

The chain recombines TRBV4-2 with TRBJ2-5, with 9 bases matching TRBD2. CDR3 length: 16 residues. Germline V gene data show CDR1 as LGHNA and CDR2 as YNFKEQ. The V segment lost 1 base and the J segment 2 bases; nucleotides outside the gene matches: 5. CDR3 residues: CASSQGAGGPQETQYF. The DNA for the CDR3 is TGTGCCAGCAGCCAAGGAGCGGGGGGCCCTCAAGAGACCCAGTACTTC.

As regards this clone: Relative to the germline gene, one junction end is altered; a read error may explain this. This chain joins TRBV5-1 and TRBJ2-1; D possibly corresponds to TRBD1 (6 bases). Germline V lookup: CDR1 SGHRS, CDR2 YFSETQ. The CDR3 is 15 amino acids. In DNA, the CDR3 is TGCGCCAGCAGCTTACAGGGCCCTTCCTCCAATGAGCAGTTCTTC. Translating it yields CASSLQGPSSNEQFF.

The chain couples TRBV9 to TRBJ1-2, with 7 bases aligning to TRBD1. Trimming cost V 0 bases and J 0 bases; bases outside gene matches: 2. CDR1 and CDR2 (germline): SGDLS, YYNGEE. The length of the CDR3 is 15 residues. CDR3 coding DNA: TGTGCCAGCAGCGTAGCAACAGGGGCTAACTATGGCTACACCTTC. Amino acids: CASSVATGANYGYTF.

This chain connects TRBV7-2 to TRBJ2-3; TRBD2 might be the D (5 bases). The CDR3 is 14 residues long. Trimming took 3 bases from V and 4 from J, leaving 11 bases between them. The germline gives CDR1 SGHTA, CDR2 FQGNSA. The CDR3 loop is CASSLYAGADTQYF. CDR3 DNA: TGTGCCAGCAGCTTGTATGCGGGCGCAGATACGCAGTATTTT.

The gene calls are TRBV5-1 and TRBJ2-5, with D uncertain. Trimming shortened V by 0 bases and J by 4 bases, and 10 bases separated the two germline ends. Germline V lookup: CDR1 SGHRS, CDR2 YFSETQ. The CDR3 has 14 amino acids. The CDR3 nucleotides are TGCGCCAGCAGCTTGGTAAGCCTCGGAGAGACCCAGTACTTC. Its protein product is CASSLVSLGETQYF.

The chain combines TRBV27 with TRBJ2-3; D unclear. This CDR3 has 12 amino acids. CDR1 and CDR2 (germline): MNHEY, SMNVEV (reference sequence). V gave up 3 bases and J gave up 2 bases, with 3 bases separating them. CDR3 bases: TGTGCCAGCAGTTTCTTCACAGATACGCAGTATTTT. This codes for CASSFFTDTQYF.

The chain employs TRBV4-3 and TRBJ1-6; maybe TRBD1 (5 bases). Trimming pared 4 bases from V and 10 bases from J, leaving 17 bases between. The germline V gene has CDR1 LGHNA and CDR2 YSLEER. This CDR3 has 15 amino acids. CDR3: CASSLTGGRVSPLHF. As DNA, the CDR3 is TGCGCCAGCAGCCTCACCGGGGGGAGGGTCTCACCCCTCCACTTT.

V gene TRBV19 combines with J gene TRBJ1-1; D possibly corresponds to TRBD1 (6 bases). The germline gives CDR1 LNHDA, CDR2 SQIVND (reference sequence). The CDR3 spans 15 residues. The V and J ends lost 5 bases and 2 bases respectively, with 15 bases between them. CDR3 sequence: CASSPRTVSNTEAFF. In nucleotides, the CDR3 is TGTGCCAGTAGTCCTCGGACAGTTTCAAACACTGAAGCTTTCTTT.

The chain employs TRBV5-1 and TRBJ1-1; D gene unclear. Germline CDR1 SGHRS, CDR2 YFSETQ. The V gene lost 6 bases and the J gene lost 4 bases, with 19 bases spanning the gap. The CDR3 loop spans 15 amino acids. CDR3 sequence: CASTSESGVGTEAFF. The CDR3, as DNA: TGCGCCAGCACCAGTGAATCCGGGGTCGGCACTGAAGCTTTCTTT. Looking up the rest from reference TRBV5-1 and TRBJ1-1 gives the full variable domain: KAGVTQTPRYLIKTRGQQVTLSCSPISGHRSVSWYQQTPGQGLQFLFEYFSETQRNKGNFPGRFSGRQFSNSRSEMNVSTLELGDSALYLCASTSESGVGTEAFFGQGTRLTVV.

This clone occurred once. The V call is TRBV6-1, the J call TRBJ2-7; TRBD1 might be the D (6 bases). The CDR3 has 13 residues. Germline CDR1 reads MNHNS; CDR2 reads SASEGT. V was cut by 6 bases and J by 0 bases, with 9 bases left in between. The CDR3 bases are TGTGCCAGCAGAGACAGGAGCTCCTACGAGCAGTACTTC. Translation: CASRDRSSYEQYF.

This chain connects TRBV7-6 to TRBJ2-1; 9 bases are a match to TRBD2. The CDR3 has 16 residues. CDR1 SGHVS and CDR2 FNYEAQ come from the germline V gene. The V and J ends lost 5 bases and 6 bases, in that order; junction bases with no gene match: 11. The CDR3 protein is CASSQAPGTSPNEQFF. As DNA, the CDR3 is TGTGCCAGCAGCCAGGCCCCCGGGACTAGCCCCAATGAGCAGTTCTTC.

The gene calls are TRBV7-2 and TRBJ1-2, with D perhaps matching TRBD1 (5 bases). Trimming removed 1 base from V and 8 bases from J, with 11 bases in between. This CDR3 has 13 amino acids. Germline CDR1 reads SGHTA; CDR2 reads FQGNSA. The CDR3 sequence is CASSLGGRRGYTF. The CDR3 DNA reads TGTGCCAGCAGCTTAGGGGGGAGGAGAGGCTACACCTTC. Complete variable domain (other parts from reference TRBV7-2 and TRBJ1-2): GAGVSQSPSNKVTEKGKDVELRCDPISGHTALYWYRQSLGQGLEFLIYFQGNSAPDKSGLPSDRFSAERTGGSVSTLTIQRTQQEDSAVYLCASSLGGRRGYTFGSGTRLTVV.

V usage is TRBV23-1 and J usage is TRBJ2-7, with D possibly matching TRBD2 (5 bases). TRBV23-1 is classed as an ORF, of uncertain function. The CDR3 spans 19 residues. Trimming cost V 1 base and J 4 bases, with 26 bases left between them. The CDR3 DNA reads as TGCGCCAGCAGTCAATTCGTAGGAGGTGGCCGCGAAAGCTTTTACGAGCAGTACTTC. This gives the protein CASSQFVGGGRESFYEQYF.

The V call is TRBV30, the J call TRBJ1-6; 9 bases agree with TRBD1. The CDR3 has 16 amino acids. The V segment lost 5 bases and the J segment 6 bases; nucleotides outside the gene matches: 11. Germline-derived CDR1 and CDR2 are GTSNPN and SVGIG (reference sequence). The CDR3 loop is CAWETPDRGFNSPLHF. In nucleotides, the CDR3 is TGTGCCTGGGAGACCCCGGACAGGGGCTTTAATTCACCCCTCCACTTT.

This sequence joins TRBV30 and TRBJ1-5; D is ambiguous. The CDR3 sequence is 14 residues long. Trimming shortened V by 0 bases and J by 7 bases, and 13 bases separated the two germline ends. CDR1 and CDR2 (germline): GTSNPN, SVGIG (reference sequence). Here the CDR3 reads CAWSVLGSSQPQHF. The CDR3 coding sequence is TGTGCCTGGAGTGTACTAGGCAGCTCGCAGCCCCAGCATTTT.

The chain combines TRBV13 with TRBJ2-2; 12 bases are a match to TRBD2. The V gene end was trimmed by 5 bases and the J gene end by 6 bases; junction bases not matched to a gene: 10. CDR3 length: 17 amino acids. Per the germline V gene, CDR1 is PRHDT and CDR2 is FYEKMQ (reference sequence). This chain's CDR3 is CASSPRLAGAISGELFF. In DNA, the CDR3 is TGTGCCAGCAGCCCTAGACTAGCGGGAGCTATATCCGGGGAGCTGTTTTTT.

The gene calls are TRBV14 and TRBJ1-2, with 9 bases aligning to TRBD1. After removal of 3 bases from V and 5 bases from J, the junction contained 7 bases not matched to a gene. This CDR3 spans 15 amino acids. The V gene's germline CDR1 is SGHDN and CDR2 FVKESK. The CDR3 nucleotides read TGTGCCAGCAGCCATAAACAGGGGGCGCGGTATGGCTACACCTTC. This translates into CASSHKQGARYGYTF.

A single count supports this clone. CDR3 sequence (DNA): TGTGCCAGCAGCCACGGTTATTCGCGGAGTGAGCAGTTCTTC. Translating it yields CASSHGYSRSEQFF. The genes are TRBV14 and TRBJ2-1; D uncertain. V lost 3 bases to trimming and J lost 9 bases, with 15 bases between them. This CDR3 is 14 amino acids long. Germline assignment: CDR1 SGHDN and CDR2 FVKESK.

The chain is built from TRBV7-2 and TRBJ2-1, with TRBD1 as a possible D gene (6 bases). This CDR3 is built from 16 residues. V gave up 6 bases and J gave up 5 bases, with 20 bases separating them. Per the germline V gene, CDR1 is SGHTA and CDR2 is FQGNSA. The CDR3 coding sequence is TGTGCCAGCAGACAAGCTCGGACCAGGGGTAACAATGAGCAGTTCTTC. Translated, it gives CASRQARTRGNNEQFF.

The chain couples TRBV5-1 to TRBJ2-6, with TRBD1 identical over 8 bases. Looked up from germline, CDR1 is SGHRS and CDR2 is YFSETQ. With V trimmed by 3 bases and J by 13 bases, 6 bases remained unmatched. The CDR3 is 13 residues long. Written as DNA, the CDR3 is TGCGCCAGCAGCTGGGACAGGTCAGAAGTCCTGACTTTC. Translation gives CASSWDRSEVLTF.

The chain links TRBV30 to TRBJ2-7, with D uncertain. CDR1 and CDR2 from the germline V gene are GTSNPN and SVGIG (reference sequence). The V gene lost 1 base and the J gene lost 1 base, with 2 bases spanning the gap. This CDR3 spans 11 amino acids. CDR3 region: CAWSASYEQYF. CDR3 coding DNA: TGTGCCTGGAGTGCTTCCTACGAGCAGTACTTC.